These 2 T cell receptor beta chains were all obtained from the same sample, sequenced in a study of identical twins. TCRdb reprocessed the 5' RACE reads via MiXCR and lists one record per CDR3 protein. This sample has a few hundred thousand distinct CDR3 sequences, with more than 9% found just once. This same sample was also taken into another study, of yellow fever vaccine responses in identical twins.

The sequenced sample consisted of PBMCs. These receptors came from a woman aged 18-29 years in good health.

This clonotype has only a few counts. The CDR3 DNA sequence: TGTGCCAGCAGCCAAGAGGGAGGAGACCGGCGTGAAAAACTGTTTTTT. Translation: CASSQEGGDRREKLFF. The rearrangement joins TRBV4-2 to TRBJ1-4, with D unclear. Trimming took 0 bases from V and 7 from J, leaving 15 bases between them. The CDR3 has 16 residues. CDR1 LGHNA and CDR2 YNFKEQ come from the germline V gene.

There are a few counts of this clonotype. The chain employs TRBV12-3 or TRBV12-4 and TRBJ2-1; 9 bases agree with TRBD2. This CDR3 comprises 15 residues. The ends lost 8 bases at V and 3 bases at J; junction bases unmatched: 8. CDR3 in amino acids: CASGPLAGLYNEQFF. In DNA, the CDR3 is TGTGCCAGCGGCCCCCTAGCGGGGCTCTACAATGAGCAGTTCTTC.